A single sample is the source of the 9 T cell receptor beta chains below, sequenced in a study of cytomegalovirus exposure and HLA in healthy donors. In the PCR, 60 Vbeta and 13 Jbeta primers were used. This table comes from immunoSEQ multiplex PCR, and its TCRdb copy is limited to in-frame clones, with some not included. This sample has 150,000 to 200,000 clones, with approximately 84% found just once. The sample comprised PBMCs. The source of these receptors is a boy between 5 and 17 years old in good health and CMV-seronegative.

The CDR3 region has the DNA TGTGCCAGCAGCGCCTCCGGGACAGGGTATGGCTACACCTTC. Translating it yields CASSASGTGYGYTF. The gene calls are TRBV9 and TRBJ1-2, with 9 bases identical to TRBD1. CDR3 length: 14 amino acids. The J segment lost 5 bases and the V segment lost 3 bases, leaving 5 bases of the junction unmatched. The germline CDR1 and CDR2 sequences are SGDLS and YYNGEE.

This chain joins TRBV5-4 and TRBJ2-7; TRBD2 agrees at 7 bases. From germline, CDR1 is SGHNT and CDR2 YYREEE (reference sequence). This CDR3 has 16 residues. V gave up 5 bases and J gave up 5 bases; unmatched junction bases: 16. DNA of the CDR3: TGTGCCAGCAGTACCGTGGATTCAGCGGGGTTCCACGAGCAGTACTTC. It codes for CASSTVDSAGFHEQYF.

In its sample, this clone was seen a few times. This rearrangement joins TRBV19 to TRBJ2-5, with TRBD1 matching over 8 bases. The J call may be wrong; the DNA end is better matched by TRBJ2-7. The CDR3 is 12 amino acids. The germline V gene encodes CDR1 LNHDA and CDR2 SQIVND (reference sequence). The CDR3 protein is CASSNRGYEQYF. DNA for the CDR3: TGTGCCAGTAGTAACAGGGGGTACGAGCAGTACTTC.

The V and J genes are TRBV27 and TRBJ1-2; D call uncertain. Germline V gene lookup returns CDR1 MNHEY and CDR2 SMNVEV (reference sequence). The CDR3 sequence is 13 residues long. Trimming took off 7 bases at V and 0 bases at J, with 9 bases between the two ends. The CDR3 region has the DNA TGTGCCAGCACCGGGAGTCCTAACTATGGCTACACCTTC. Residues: CASTGSPNYGYTF.

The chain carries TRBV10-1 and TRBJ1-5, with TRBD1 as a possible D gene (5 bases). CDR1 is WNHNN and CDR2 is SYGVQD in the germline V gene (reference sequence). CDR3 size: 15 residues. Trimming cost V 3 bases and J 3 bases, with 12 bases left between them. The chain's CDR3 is CASSESGQFNQPQHF. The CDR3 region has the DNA TGCGCCAGCAGTGAATCAGGGCAGTTCAATCAGCCCCAGCATTTT.

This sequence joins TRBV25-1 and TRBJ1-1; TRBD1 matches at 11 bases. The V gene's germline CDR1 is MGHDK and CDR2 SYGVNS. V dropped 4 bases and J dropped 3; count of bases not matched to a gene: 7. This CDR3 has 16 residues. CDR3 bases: TGTGCCAGCAGTGGGGACAGGGGGTTTATGGACACTGAAGCTTTCTTT. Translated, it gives CASSGDRGFMDTEAFF.

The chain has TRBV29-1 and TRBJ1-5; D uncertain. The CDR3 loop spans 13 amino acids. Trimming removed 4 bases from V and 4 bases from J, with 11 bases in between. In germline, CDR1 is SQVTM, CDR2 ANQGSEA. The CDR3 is CSVGNSNNQPQHF. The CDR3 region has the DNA TGCAGCGTTGGAAATAGTAATAATCAGCCCCAGCATTTT.

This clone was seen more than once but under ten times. This CDR3 is CASSPGGPWGTEAFF. The CDR3 DNA sequence: TGTGCCAGCAGTCCAGGGGGACCTTGGGGGACTGAAGCTTTCTTT. The rearrangement links TRBV6-5 to TRBJ1-1; 7 bases agree with TRBD1. This CDR3 region has 15 residues. V lost 5 bases, J lost 5 bases, and 11 bases stayed unmatched. In germline, CDR1 is MNHEY, CDR2 SVGAGI.

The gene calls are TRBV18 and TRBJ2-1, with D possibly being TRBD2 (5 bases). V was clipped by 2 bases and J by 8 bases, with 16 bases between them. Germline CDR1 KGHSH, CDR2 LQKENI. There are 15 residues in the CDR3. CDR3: CASSPGRTLVDEQFF. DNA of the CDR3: TGTGCCAGCTCACCAGGACGGACTCTGGTGGATGAGCAGTTCTTC.